Listed below are T cell receptor beta chains from one sample, sequenced in a study of Graves' ophthalmopathy and Graves' hyperthyroidism. TCRdb redid the calling of the multiplex PCR reads with MiXCR, one entry per CDR3 protein. The table shows about 740,000 distinct CDR3 sequences, with about 44% occurring only once. The source material was peripheral blood. These receptor sequences come from an adult man with Graves' ophthalmopathy. Each CDR3 is given with its conserved first and last residue.

TRBV20-1	TRBJ2-7	CSAARRLAGGGEQYF
TRBV2	TRBJ1-4	CASAPEGTGDEKLLF
TRBV11-1	TRBJ1-1	CARGTTAEAFF
TRBV29-1	TRBJ1-2	CSVDDYGYTF
TRBV12-3/TRBV12-4	TRBJ1-2	CASSNLSSRGYTF
TRBV29-1	TRBJ1-2	CSGYGTAYGYTF
TRBV20-1	TRBJ1-1	CSAKQGAMNTEAFF
TRBV10-3	TRBJ1-2	CASSYSGQGPNYGYTF
TRBV7-2	TRBJ2-7	CASSITGTGGYEQYF
TRBV4-2	TRBJ2-5	CASSQIPMQETQYF
TRBV7-2	TRBJ2-7	CASSLGRAISYEQYF
TRBV24-1	TRBJ2-5	CATSFSGDGETQYF
TRBV12-3/TRBV12-4	TRBJ1-2	CASSRLTGYGYTF
TRBV10-3	TRBJ1-1	CAIGRGPNTEAFF
TRBV6-2/TRBV6-3	TRBJ2-5	CASSYGYGGSQTQYF
TRBV6-5	TRBJ1-4	CASSRRARGMNEKLFF
TRBV12-3/TRBV12-4	TRBJ1-2	CASSSHPTGPYGYTF
TRBV20-1	TRBJ1-2	CSARDQRVHYGYTF
TRBV20-1	TRBJ2-5	CSATEVAGGNGLETQYF
TRBV5-4	TRBJ2-6	CASTADRLRANVLTF
TRBV20-1	TRBJ2-5	CSAREVGWAETQYF
TRBV6-1	TRBJ1-4	CASSYMGGGEKLFF
TRBV11-2	TRBJ2-5	CASSRSGMETQYF
TRBV9	TRBJ1-6	CASSKSGNNSPLHF